This TCR beta chain was observed in a study of T cells expressing NK-cell markers. cDNA encoding TCR beta was synthesized via 5'RACE template switching incorporating UMIs. From its re-call of the 5' RACE reads, TCRdb lists each CDR3 protein once, without DNA. This sample contains hundreds of thousands of distinct CDR3 sequences. This CDR3 comprises 15 residues. Looked up from germline, CDR1 is SGHDT and CDR2 is YYEEEE. This receptor was obtained from a woman aged 18-70 years in good health. Sequenced: blood T cells: a sorted CD56 or NKG2C T cell subset, CD4+ or CD8+ T cells, or bulk PBMC T cells (not recorded which). The rearrangement joins TRBV5-6 to TRBJ2-3; lacking DNA, the TRBD2 call made by TCRdb goes unchecked. The CDR3 region is CASSLGRGPTDTQYF.